A selection of T cell receptor beta chains follows, all from one sample in a study of T cell responses to AZD1222 COVID-19 vaccine. Data came from immunoSEQ multiplex PCR; TCRdb stores just in-frame clones and leaves some out. The sample has some 31,000 clones; approximately 80% are singletons. The sequenced sample was peripheral blood, obtained 28 days after the second AZD1222 dose. All receptors derive from an adult who received the AZD1222 COVID-19 vaccine. Each CDR3 is given with its conserved first and last residue. The order of the fields is J gene, V gene, D gene, clone size, CDR3 DNA, CDR3 protein. The D gene is left open where the match is weak. Clone size is shown for a subset of rows, as once, few, many or a class of expanded clone.

>TRBJ1-2|TRBV20-1|-|-
TGCAGTGCTAGTTGGTACGTGGACTCCACTAACTATGGCTACACCTTC
CSASWYVDSTNYGYTF
>TRBJ2-1|TRBV7-9|TRBD2|-
TGTGCCAGCAGCTTAAGCCTAGCGGGATCCAATGAGCAGTTCTTC
CASSLSLAGSNEQFF
>TRBJ2-5|TRBV18|-|once
TGTGCCAGCTCGTCATACGGCCAAGAGACCCAGTACTTC
CASSSYGQETQYF
>TRBJ2-3|TRBV28|-|-
TGTGCCAGCAGTTTATGGGGCTACACAGATACGCAGTATTTT
CASSLWGYTDTQYF
>TRBJ2-3|TRBV25-1|TRBD2|-
TGTGCCAGCAGTGAATATAGTAAATCGGGACTACTCACAGATACGCAGTATTTT
CASSEYSKSGLLTDTQYF
>TRBJ1-6|TRBV9|-|-
TGTGCCAGCAGCTCGCGTGGGGATTGGAATTCACCCCTCCACTTT
CASSSRGDWNSPLHF
>TRBJ2-1|TRBV18|TRBD2|-
TGTGCCAGCTCACCGGGGACTAGCGGGGTTCATGAGCAGTTCTTC
CASSPGTSGVHEQFF
>TRBJ2-1|TRBV9|-|-
TGTGCCAGCAGCGTAGAGGGAGAGGTTACCTACAATGAGCAGTTCTTC
CASSVEGEVTYNEQFF
>TRBJ2-3|TRBV7-8|-|-
TGTGCCAGCAGCAGGGACGGGAGCCGGGATACGCAGTATTTT
CASSRDGSRDTQYF
>TRBJ1-6|TRBV30|TRBD1|-
TGTGCCTGGGGACAGGGAATCTCACCCCTCCACTTT
CAWGQGISPLHF
>TRBJ1-2|TRBV18|TRBD1|-
TGTGCCAGCTCACCCGACGCGACAGGGGTCTATGGCTACACCTTC
CASSPDATGVYGYTF
>TRBJ2-2|TRBV6-4|-|few
TGTGCCAGCAGTGACACTAGCACCGGGGAGCTGTTTTTT
CASSDTSTGELFF
>TRBJ2-1|TRBV19|TRBD2|-
TGTGCCAGTAATAGGGGACTAGCGGGAGTGAATGAGCAGTTCTTC
CASNRGLAGVNEQFF
>TRBJ1-2|TRBV5-1|-|-
TGCGCCAGCAGTAGCGGGAGCTATGGCTACACCTTC
CASSSGSYGYTF
>TRBJ1-2|TRBV5-4|-|once
TGTGCCAGCAGCCCGCCCTCAGGGGCCCGGTATGGCTACACCTTC
CASSPPSGARYGYTF
>TRBJ1-5|TRBV5-6|-|-
TGTGCCAGCAACAAGGGCAGGGTCAATCAGCCCCAGCATTTT
CASNKGRVNQPQHF
>TRBJ2-5|TRBV3-1/TRBV3-2|-|-
TGTGCCAGCAGCCTCCAAGAGACCCAGTACTTC
CASSLQETQYF
>TRBJ2-7|TRBV7-6|TRBD1|-
TGTGCCAGCAGCAAACCGGGACAGGGATCCTACGAGCAGTACTTC
CASSKPGQGSYEQYF
>TRBJ2-1|TRBV5-1|TRBD2|-
TGCGCCAGCAGCTTGAGACTAGCGGGGGATGAGCAGTTCTTC
CASSLRLAGDEQFF
>TRBJ2-1|TRBV7-2|-|-
TGTGCCAGCAGGGGCAGGGGCCATGAGCAGTTCTTC
CASRGRGHEQFF
>TRBJ1-2|TRBV3-1/TRBV3-2|TRBD1|-
TGTGCCAGCAGCCAAGACAACCCCGGGACAGGGGGGGTCCCAGGGGATGGCTACACCTTC
CASSQDNPGTGGVPGDGYTF
>TRBJ1-3|TRBV5-1|-|-
TGCGCCAGCAGCTGGGGGCTTGGGGAAAGGTCTGGAAACACCATATATTTT
CASSWGLGERSGNTIYF
>TRBJ1-6|TRBV24-1|TRBD1|few
TGTGCCAACTCGGACAGGGCCTATAATTCACCCCTCCACTTT
CANSDRAYNSPLHF
>TRBJ1-4|TRBV6-5|-|-
TGTGCCAGCATGCAGGGTGTTGAAAAACTGTTTTTT
CASMQGVEKLFF
>TRBJ1-4|TRBV7-2|-|-
TGTGCCAGCAGCTTAAAGGCAAATGAAAAACTGTTTTTT
CASSLKANEKLFF
>TRBJ2-3|TRBV5-1|TRBD1|-
TGCGCCAGCAGCTTCCTACAGGGGGGCACAGATACGCAGTATTTT
CASSFLQGGTDTQYF
>TRBJ2-5|TRBV27|-|once
TGTGCCAGCAGTTGGGTCAGGGCTGGGGAAGAGACCCAGTACTTC
CASSWVRAGEETQYF
>TRBJ1-1|TRBV10-3|-|few
TGTGCCATCAGTGAGAAAGACAGTTTATTGAACACTGAAGCTTTCTTT
CAISEKDSLLNTEAFF
>TRBJ2-6|TRBV28|TRBD1|-
TGTGCCAGCAAACCGGGACAGCTTTCTGGGGCCAACGTCCTGACTTTC
CASKPGQLSGANVLTF
>TRBJ1-2|TRBV6-6|-|-
TGTGCCAGCAGTTATGGGGGTGGGAGCTACACCTTC
CASSYGGGSYTF
>TRBJ2-2|TRBV10-3|TRBD2|few
TGTGCCTCCAGAGGGACTAGCGGAAGAAACACCGGGGAGCTGTTTTTT
CASRGTSGRNTGELFF